This T cell receptor beta chain was sequenced during a study of shared clonotypes between healthy human individuals. About the study: Researchers assigned three CD4 naive, three CD4 memory, two CD8 naive and one CD8 memory plate to each donor.

The deep-level immunoSEQ assay was used. TCRdb keeps only in-frame clones here, not all; method: immunoSEQ multiplex PCR. The data contain around 2,000,000 clones, 93% of them seen just once; the ten biggest clones take up roughly 1.8%. The germline gives CDR1 GTSNPN, CDR2 SVGIG (reference sequence). This CDR3 is 14 amino acids long. V was cut by 3 bases and J by 1 base, with 12 bases left in between. Study results and limitations: Sharing across four donors was highest in naive CD4 (roughly 5%) and lowest in memory CD8 (roughly 0.4%).

CD45RO-negative cells were positively selected for CCR7, leaving out terminally differentiated effector memory CD45RA+ cells. Healthy and HIV-negative, the adult donors had no recent acute infections or vaccinations. For this clone: Its matching antigen is unknown.

The source of this sequence is a man aged 18 to 30 in good health. Some clones in this sample may be carry-over from other donors' samples. This sequence joins TRBV30 and TRBJ1-1; TRBD1 might be the D (5 bases). The sample comprised naive CD8+ T cells from PBMCs. CDR3 sequence reads: CAWRGTGRNTEAFF. CDR3 bases: TGTGCCTGGAGGGGGACGGGGAGGAACACTGAAGCTTTCTTT.